A selection of T cell receptor beta chains follows, all from one sample in a study of somatic mutations in cytotoxic T cells in rheumatoid arthritis. Clones were sequenced by immunoSEQ multiplex PCR, and TCRdb holds only the in-frame ones, with some missing. The sample lists roughly 20,000 clones, 80% to 85% seen once, with about 30% in the top ten. Source material: CD8+ T cells sorted from blood. These receptors were collected from an adult with rheumatoid arthritis. CDR3s include the opening cysteine and the closing phenylalanine or tryptophan. The order of the fields is V gene, clone size, D gene, J gene, CDR3 protein, CDR3 DNA. The D gene is left open where the match is weak. Clone sizes are given selectively: once, few, many, or a class where the clone is expanded.

V: TRBV10-3; size: NA; D: NA; J: TRBJ1-2; CDR3: CAIGWGYDYGYTF; DNA: TGTGCCATCGGGTGGGGTTACGACTATGGCTACACCTTC
V: TRBV5-8; size: NA; D: NA; J: TRBJ1-1; CDR3: CASSLIPGEAFF; DNA: TGTGCCAGCAGCCTAATTCCCGGTGAAGCTTTCTTT
V: TRBV15; size: NA; D: NA; J: TRBJ2-3; CDR3: CATSRGSGDTQYF; DNA: TGTGCCACCAGCAGGGGAAGTGGAGATACGCAGTATTTT
V: TRBV6-1; size: NA; D: NA; J: TRBJ2-7; CDR3: CASSGPHSYEQYF; DNA: TGTGCCAGCAGTGGGCCTCACTCCTACGAGCAGTACTTC
V: TRBV6-5; size: NA; D: NA; J: TRBJ2-1; CDR3: CASSYSVDEQFF; DNA: TGTGCCAGCAGTTACTCGGTCGATGAGCAGTTCTTC
V: TRBV5-6; size: NA; D: NA; J: TRBJ1-1; CDR3: CASSLPGTEAFF; DNA: TGTGCCAGCAGCCTTCCGGGGACTGAAGCTTTCTTT
V: TRBV7-6; size: NA; D: TRBD1; J: TRBJ1-2; CDR3: CASSLDPNSGTGFYGYTF; DNA: TGTGCCAGCAGCTTAGATCCGAACTCCGGGACAGGGTTCTATGGCTACACCTTC
V: TRBV12-5; size: NA; D: NA; J: TRBJ2-5; CDR3: CASGLVQGRWETQYF; DNA: TGTGCTAGTGGTTTGGTACAAGGGAGGTGGGAGACCCAGTACTTC
V: TRBV7-9; size: NA; D: NA; J: TRBJ2-1; CDR3: CASSLTSGVRYNEQFF; DNA: TGTGCCAGCAGCTTAACTTCTGGCGTTCGCTACAATGAGCAGTTCTTC
V: TRBV28; size: NA; D: NA; J: TRBJ1-6; CDR3: CASSWVGNNSPLHF; DNA: TGTGCCAGCAGTTGGGTGGGAAATAATTCACCCCTCCACTTT
V: TRBV11-2; size: NA; D: NA; J: TRBJ2-7; CDR3: CASSSDIYEQYF; DNA: TGTGCCAGCAGTTCGGACATCTACGAGCAGTACTTC
V: TRBV5-8; size: NA; D: NA; J: TRBJ2-2; CDR3: CASSLGGAGELFF; DNA: TGTGCCAGCAGCTTGGGAGGGGCCGGGGAGCTGTTTTTT
V: TRBV29-1; size: NA; D: NA; J: TRBJ2-7; CDR3: CSVEDDQIYEQYF; DNA: TGCAGCGTTGAAGATGACCAAATCTACGAGCAGTACTTC
V: TRBV4-1; size: NA; D: NA; J: TRBJ1-5; CDR3: CASSHVSIGGGQPQHF; DNA: TGCGCCAGCAGCCATGTATCAATCGGGGGAGGGCAGCCCCAGCATTTT
V: TRBV28; size: NA; D: NA; J: TRBJ2-3; CDR3: CASSLWGTSTDTQYF; DNA: TGTGCCAGCAGTTTATGGGGCACCAGCACAGATACGCAGTATTTT
V: TRBV27; size: NA; D: TRBD2; J: TRBJ2-7; CDR3: CASSLSGLAGDEQYF; DNA: TGTGCCAGCAGTTTATCGGGACTAGCGGGAGACGAGCAGTACTTC
V: TRBV28; size: NA; D: TRBD1; J: TRBJ1-5; CDR3: CASSSPEQGALQPQHF; DNA: TGTGCCAGCAGTTCCCCAGAACAGGGGGCGTTGCAGCCCCAGCATTTT
V: TRBV7-8; size: once; D: TRBD1; J: TRBJ1-6; CDR3: CASTRTGTGESPLHF; DNA: TGTGCCAGCACCCGAACCGGGACAGGGGAATCACCCCTCCACTTT
V: TRBV11-3; size: NA; D: TRBD2; J: TRBJ2-3; CDR3: CASSPRTSGSADTQYF; DNA: TGTGCCAGCAGCCCAAGGACTAGCGGTTCCGCAGATACGCAGTATTTT
V: TRBV19; size: NA; D: TRBD1; J: TRBJ2-7; CDR3: CATRDRELPSDEQYF; DNA: TGTGCCACCCGGGACAGGGAGCTTCCCTCGGACGAGCAGTACTTC
V: TRBV7-6; size: NA; D: TRBD1; J: TRBJ1-6; CDR3: CASSETGGQSPLHF; DNA: TGTGCCAGCAGCGAAACAGGGGGCCAGTCACCCCTCCACTTT
V: TRBV2; size: NA; D: NA; J: TRBJ1-1; CDR3: CASSEVSEAFF; DNA: TGTGCCAGCAGTGAGGTATCTGAAGCTTTCTTT
V: TRBV30; size: NA; D: TRBD2; J: TRBJ2-3; CDR3: CAPGPAGHHTQYF; DNA: TGTGCCCCAGGACCAGCGGGGCACCATACGCAGTATTTT
V: TRBV4-1; size: once; D: NA; J: TRBJ2-3; CDR3: CASSQDPAKIRTDTQYF; DNA: TGCGCCAGCAGCCAAGATCCGGCCAAGATCCGCACAGATACGCAGTATTTT
V: TRBV30; size: NA; D: NA; J: TRBJ1-5; CDR3: CAWAAGGQPQHF; DNA: TGTGCCTGGGCCGCTGGGGGTCAGCCCCAGCATTTT
V: TRBV4-1; size: NA; D: NA; J: TRBJ2-1; CDR3: CASSHQYYNEQFF; DNA: TGCGCCAGCAGCCATCAATATTACAATGAGCAGTTCTTC
V: TRBV27; size: NA; D: NA; J: TRBJ2-6; CDR3: CASSPFSGANVLTF; DNA: TGTGCCAGCAGTCCCTTCTCTGGGGCCAACGTCCTGACTTTC
V: TRBV11-2; size: NA; D: NA; J: TRBJ1-2; CDR3: CASSLGGGGYPYGYTF; DNA: TGTGCCAGCAGCTTAGGGGGTGGAGGCTATCCCTATGGCTACACCTTC
V: TRBV10-3; size: NA; D: NA; J: TRBJ2-7; CDR3: CAITSTESGEQYF; DNA: TGTGCCATCACCTCGACAGAATCCGGCGAGCAGTACTTC
V: TRBV16; size: NA; D: TRBD1; J: TRBJ1-1; CDR3: CASSQDRGAEAFF; DNA: TGTGCCAGCAGCCAGGACAGGGGAGCTGAAGCTTTCTTT
V: TRBV5-1; size: NA; D: NA; J: TRBJ2-7; CDR3: CASSLEPGVEQYF; DNA: TGCGCCAGCAGCTTAGAGCCGGGAGTCGAGCAGTACTTC
V: TRBV15; size: NA; D: NA; J: TRBJ2-5; CDR3: CATSRRRGGETQYF; DNA: TGTGCCACCAGCAGGCGGAGGGGAGGCGAGACCCAGTACTTC
V: TRBV5-5; size: NA; D: NA; J: TRBJ1-3; CDR3: CASSLEGTLDLSGNTIYF; DNA: TGTGCCAGCAGCTTGGAGGGGACACTAGACCTCTCTGGAAACACCATATATTTT
V: TRBV5-6; size: NA; D: TRBD1; J: TRBJ2-3; CDR3: CASSKDRVFPTDTQYF; DNA: TGTGCCAGCAGCAAAGACAGGGTTTTCCCCACAGATACGCAGTATTTT
V: TRBV5-4; size: NA; D: NA; J: TRBJ2-7; CDR3: CASSSDRYEQYF; DNA: TGTGCCAGCAGCTCGGACAGATACGAGCAGTACTTC
V: TRBV4-1; size: NA; D: NA; J: TRBJ1-1; CDR3: CASSQDRVVTEAFF; DNA: TGCGCCAGCAGCCAAGATCGGGTGGTGACTGAAGCTTTCTTT
V: TRBV5-8; size: NA; D: NA; J: TRBJ1-1; CDR3: CASSGLTGPGDTEAFF; DNA: TGTGCCAGCAGCGGGCTTACCGGGCCTGGGGACACTGAAGCTTTCTTT
V: TRBV27; size: NA; D: NA; J: TRBJ2-3; CDR3: CASSSPLGGLTDTQYF; DNA: TGTGCCAGCAGTTCCCCCCTTGGGGGGTTGACAGATACGCAGTATTTT
V: TRBV7-8; size: NA; D: NA; J: TRBJ2-4; CDR3: CASSPQGSNIQYF; DNA: TGTGCCAGCAGCCCACAGGGATCGAACATTCAGTACTTC
V: TRBV30; size: NA; D: NA; J: TRBJ2-7; CDR3: CAWSVGVFGYEQYF; DNA: TGTGCCTGGAGTGTAGGTGTTTTCGGCTACGAGCAGTACTTC
V: TRBV30; size: NA; D: NA; J: TRBJ1-5; CDR3: CAWSVAGADQPQHF; DNA: TGTGCCTGGAGTGTAGCAGGGGCCGATCAGCCCCAGCATTTT
V: TRBV10-2; size: NA; D: NA; J: TRBJ1-2; CDR3: CASSESGGETGYGYTF; DNA: TGCGCCAGCAGTGAGTCGGGGGGCGAGACAGGTTATGGCTACACCTTC
V: TRBV27; size: NA; D: NA; J: TRBJ2-7; CDR3: CASSFTGNEQYF; DNA: TGTGCCAGCAGTTTTACGGGAAACGAGCAGTACTTC
V: TRBV18; size: NA; D: TRBD2; J: TRBJ2-5; CDR3: CASSPELAGTYQETQYF; DNA: TGTGCCAGCTCACCAGAACTAGCGGGGACATACCAAGAGACCCAGTACTTC
V: TRBV10-3; size: few; D: NA; J: TRBJ1-2; CDR3: CAISEETGGSSGYTF; DNA: TGTGCCATCAGTGAAGAGACGGGAGGGAGTAGTGGCTACACCTTC
V: TRBV18; size: NA; D: NA; J: TRBJ2-3; CDR3: CASSPSRTDTQYF; DNA: TGTGCCAGCTCGCCGAGTAGGACAGATACGCAGTATTTT